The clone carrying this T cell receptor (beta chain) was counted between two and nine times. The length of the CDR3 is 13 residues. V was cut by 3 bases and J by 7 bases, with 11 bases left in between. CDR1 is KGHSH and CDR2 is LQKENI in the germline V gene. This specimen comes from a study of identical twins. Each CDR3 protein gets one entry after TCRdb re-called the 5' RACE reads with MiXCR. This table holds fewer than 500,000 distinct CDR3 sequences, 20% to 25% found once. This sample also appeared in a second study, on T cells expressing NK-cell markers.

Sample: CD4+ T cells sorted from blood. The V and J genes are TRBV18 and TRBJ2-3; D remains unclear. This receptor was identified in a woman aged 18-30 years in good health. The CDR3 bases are TGTGCCAGCTCACCCCCGATGCGTCATACGCAGTATTTT. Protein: CASSPPMRHTQYF.